The rows below give T cell receptor beta chains drawn from one sample of a study of T cell changes during pregnancy in multiple sclerosis. Profiled with immunoSEQ multiplex PCR; TCRdb holds only in-frame clones, not every one. The sample holds roughly 90,000 clones, approximately 92% seen once. The sample in question was peripheral blood, obtained in the first trimester of pregnancy. All receptors come from a female donor with multiple sclerosis, enrolled in a pregnancy study. The CDR3 runs from the conserved cysteine through the conserved F or W. D genes are given only for firm matches. Size is stated for part of the rows, as once, few or many counts, or as a class when the clone is expanded.

DNA: TGTGCCAGCTCACCACCTCAGGGGGCCACCGGGGAGCTGTTTTTT
CDR3: CASSPPQGATGELFF
size: -
D: TRBD1
V: TRBV18
J: TRBJ2-2

DNA: TGCGCCAGCAGCCAGGGGCTCCTTATGGGGGGTAGACTGTTTTTT
CDR3: CASSQGLLMGGRLFF
size: -
D: -
V: TRBV4-1
J: TRBJ1-4

DNA: TGTGCCAGCAGCTTTGAAGCGGCTGAAGCTTTCTTT
CDR3: CASSFEAAEAFF
size: -
D: -
V: TRBV7-9
J: TRBJ1-1

DNA: TGTGCTAGTGGAACAGACAGGGGGCCCTCTACGCAGTATTTT
CDR3: CASGTDRGPSTQYF
size: -
D: TRBD1
V: TRBV12-5
J: TRBJ2-3

DNA: TGTGCCACCAGCAGAGATAGCGGACAGGGGGCGGGCTACACCTTC
CDR3: CATSRDSGQGAGYTF
size: -
D: TRBD1
V: TRBV15
J: TRBJ1-2

DNA: TGTGCCAGCTCACCATTGACCGGACACCTCTCCTACGAGCAGTACTTC
CDR3: CASSPLTGHLSYEQYF
size: -
D: -
V: TRBV18
J: TRBJ2-7

DNA: TGTGCCAGCAGTACCATCCGGGGACAGGGGAATGAGCAGTTCTTC
CDR3: CASSTIRGQGNEQFF
size: -
D: TRBD1
V: TRBV6-1
J: TRBJ2-1

DNA: TGTGCCAGCAGCCGAGGGGGACAAAGCACTGAAGCTTTCTTT
CDR3: CASSRGGQSTEAFF
size: once
D: -
V: TRBV6-5
J: TRBJ1-1

DNA: TGTGCCAGCAGGAGGGACAGGGTCTCGCCTGGGGCCAACGTCCTGACTTTC
CDR3: CASRRDRVSPGANVLTF
size: -
D: TRBD1
V: TRBV5-6
J: TRBJ2-6

DNA: TGTGCCAGCAGTCCAGACCGGGATGAGCAGTATTTT
CDR3: CASSPDRDEQYF
size: -
D: -
V: TRBV27
J: TRBJ2-3

DNA: TGTGCCAGCAGGCCCGGGACAGGGTTTTACGAGCAGTACTTC
CDR3: CASRPGTGFYEQYF
size: -
D: TRBD1
V: TRBV6-5
J: TRBJ2-7

DNA: TGTGCCACTTCAGGGGGCCGCTATAATTCACCCCTCCACTTT
CDR3: CATSGGRYNSPLHF
size: -
D: TRBD1
V: TRBV27
J: TRBJ1-6

DNA: TGTGCCAGCAGCTCAGGATTCTACAATGAGCAGTTCTTC
CDR3: CASSSGFYNEQFF
size: -
D: -
V: TRBV7-3
J: TRBJ2-1

DNA: TGTGCCAGCAGCGCAACAGACTATGGCTACACCTTC
CDR3: CASSATDYGYTF
size: -
D: -
V: TRBV9
J: TRBJ1-2

DNA: TGTGCCAGTAGTGCCCCGGACAGACTCTCTAACACCGGGGAGCTGTTTTTT
CDR3: CASSAPDRLSNTGELFF
size: -
D: -
V: TRBV19
J: TRBJ2-2

DNA: TGTGCCAGCAGCTTCGGGGATACGCAGTATTTT
CDR3: CASSFGDTQYF
size: once
D: -
V: TRBV13
J: TRBJ2-3

DNA: TGTGCCTGGAGTGCGCCAACCGGGACAGGGTCCGGGGAGCTGTTTTTT
CDR3: CAWSAPTGTGSGELFF
size: -
D: TRBD1
V: TRBV30
J: TRBJ2-2

DNA: TGCAGTGCACCCTGGGACAGAGTATACTTC
CDR3: CSAPWDRVYF
size: -
D: TRBD1
V: TRBV20-1
J: TRBJ2-5

DNA: TGTGCCAGCAGCTTGGACAGGAGATCCTATGGCTACACCTTC
CDR3: CASSLDRRSYGYTF
size: -
D: -
V: TRBV5-6
J: TRBJ1-2

DNA: TGCGCCAGCAGCTTGGGGGGACAGGGGGCTGCTGGGGCCAACGTCCTGACTTTC
CDR3: CASSLGGQGAAGANVLTF
size: -
D: TRBD1
V: TRBV5-1
J: TRBJ2-6

DNA: TGTGCCAGCAGAAATAAAGACAGGGGTCGCGAGCAGTACTTC
CDR3: CASRNKDRGREQYF
size: few
D: TRBD1
V: TRBV6-6
J: TRBJ2-7

DNA: TGTGCCAGCAAACCGGGAGTGAACACTGAAGCTTTCTTT
CDR3: CASKPGVNTEAFF
size: -
D: -
V: TRBV2
J: TRBJ1-1

DNA: TGTGCCAGCTCCCGCTCAGGGGGCGCAAATGGAAACACCATATATTTT
CDR3: CASSRSGGANGNTIYF
size: -
D: TRBD1
V: TRBV5-4
J: TRBJ1-3

DNA: TGTGCCAGCAGCAAAAGTCCCAGCTCTGGAAACACCATATATTTT
CDR3: CASSKSPSSGNTIYF
size: once
D: -
V: TRBV7-8
J: TRBJ1-3

DNA: TGTGCCACCAGGGGGGACTATGGCTACACCTTC
CDR3: CATRGDYGYTF
size: -
D: TRBD1
V: TRBV19
J: TRBJ1-2

DNA: TGTGCCAGCAGTTCAGACGGGTATGGCTACACCTTC
CDR3: CASSSDGYGYTF
size: -
D: -
V: TRBV7-9
J: TRBJ1-2

DNA: TGTGCCAGCAGCAATATGATAACAGTAAACACCGGGGAGCTGTTTTTT
CDR3: CASSNMITVNTGELFF
size: -
D: -
V: TRBV5-6
J: TRBJ2-2

DNA: TGTGCCAGCAGTTACCCTACCCAAGAGACCCAGTACTTC
CDR3: CASSYPTQETQYF
size: -
D: -
V: TRBV6-5
J: TRBJ2-5

DNA: TGTGCCAGCGCCCCGACTTCACTTAATGAGCAGTTCTTC
CDR3: CASAPTSLNEQFF
size: -
D: -
V: TRBV27
J: TRBJ2-1

DNA: TGTGCCAGCAGTACGGGGGGGCGAAGCAAGTTTGGCTACACCTTC
CDR3: CASSTGGRSKFGYTF
size: -
D: -
V: TRBV6-1
J: TRBJ1-2

DNA: TGTGCCAGCTCCCCAGGACTAGCGGGGAGTGAGCAGTTCTTC
CDR3: CASSPGLAGSEQFF
size: -
D: TRBD2
V: TRBV18
J: TRBJ2-1

DNA: TGTGCCTGGAGCGGACTAGCGGGTAGGAATGAGCAGTTCTTC
CDR3: CAWSGLAGRNEQFF
size: -
D: TRBD2
V: TRBV30
J: TRBJ2-1

DNA: TGTGCCAGCAGCGCCAAGGGGGCAACTAATGAAAAACTGTTTTTT
CDR3: CASSAKGATNEKLFF
size: -
D: -
V: TRBV9
J: TRBJ1-4

DNA: TGTGCCAGCAGCCGCGGGCCCCACACTGGGGAGCTGTTTTTT
CDR3: CASSRGPHTGELFF
size: -
D: -
V: TRBV14
J: TRBJ2-2

DNA: TGTGCCAGCAGTGACTCTCTAGGGGGCACAGATACGCAGTATTTT
CDR3: CASSDSLGGTDTQYF
size: -
D: -
V: TRBV6-4
J: TRBJ2-3

DNA: TGTGCCAGCTCACCACAGGAGACAGGACCAGCCGAGCAGTACTTC
CDR3: CASSPQETGPAEQYF
size: -
D: -
V: TRBV18
J: TRBJ2-7